This T cell receptor (beta chain) is drawn from a study of T-cell reconstitution after alpha-beta-depleted transplantation in children (dated by TCRdb to 2016 to 2017). Regarding the research as a whole: The study quantitatively tracked T-cell immune reconstitution after TCRalphabeta/CD19-depleted allogeneic hematopoietic cell transplantation in children using TCR repertoire profiling.

Library prep was done by PCR. The sequencer was an Illumina HiSeq 2500. Molecular barcoding was employed in the preparation of TCR libraries, with unique molecular identifiers being used to normalize TCRbeta repertoire quantification. TCRdb passed the public sequencing reads through fastp at Q25 and MiXCR, retaining productive beta sequences. One record per CDR3 amino acid sequence lists the most common genes and DNA. The sample table contains about 230,000 distinct CDR3 sequences; only one count was recorded for around 9.7% of them. Roughly 5.1% of the sample is in the top ten clones. This clonotype has at least ten counts. It has no known antigen specificity. Within one base of it there is no much larger clone, and no base qualities were kept. The sequence came from a human donor who donated a stem cell graft to a child with SCID. The sequences come from PBMCs from the stem cell graft donor, collected from the stem cell graft.

The CDR3 has the sequence CASSNLRGYSPLHF. The sequence in DNA is TGTGCCAGCAGTAACCTTCGCGGGTATTCACCCCTCCACTTT. The chain joins TRBV6-5 to TRBJ1-6, with the D gene too uncertain to name. The germline V gene sets CDR1 to MNHEY and CDR2 to SVGAGI. Reading from cysteine to phenylalanine, the CDR3 counts 14 amino acids. Of the read, only the CDR3 DNA is kept; its 42 bases are in frame from base 1. The V end loses 5 bases and the J end loses 8 bases, and a stretch of 13 bases separates them.